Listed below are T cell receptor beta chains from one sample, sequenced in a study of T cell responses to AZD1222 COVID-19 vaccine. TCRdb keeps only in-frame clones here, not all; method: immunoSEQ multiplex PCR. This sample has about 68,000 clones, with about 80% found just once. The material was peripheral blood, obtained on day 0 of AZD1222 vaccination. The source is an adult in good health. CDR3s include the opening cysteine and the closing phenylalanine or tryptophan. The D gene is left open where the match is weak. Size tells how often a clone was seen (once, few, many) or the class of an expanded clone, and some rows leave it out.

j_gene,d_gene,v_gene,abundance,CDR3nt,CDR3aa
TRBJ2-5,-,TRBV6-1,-,TGTGCCAGCAGTGAGGACCTACTAGGAGGGACCCAGTACTTC,CASSEDLLGGTQYF
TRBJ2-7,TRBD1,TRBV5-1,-,TGCGCCAGCAGCTCGGGACAGGGGGCAGGCGAGCAGTACTTC,CASSSGQGAGEQYF
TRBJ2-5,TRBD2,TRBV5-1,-,TGCGCCAGCAGCCCCGGACTAGCGGGGGGGGAGACCCAGTACTTC,CASSPGLAGGETQYF
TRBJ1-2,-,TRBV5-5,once,TGTGCCAGCAGCTTGTCTTACAGGGCCCCGTCTCGTGGCTACACCTTC,CASSLSYRAPSRGYTF
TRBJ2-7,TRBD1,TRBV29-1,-,TGCAGCGTTGAAAAGGAAACAGGGGGACCCTACGAGCAGTACTTC,CSVEKETGGPYEQYF
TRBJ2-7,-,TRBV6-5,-,TGTGCCAGCAGTCAGGGTAATGCCTACGAGCAGTACTTC,CASSQGNAYEQYF
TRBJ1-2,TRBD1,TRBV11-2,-,TGTGCCAGCAGCCTAGACAGGGGCTATGGCTACACCTTC,CASSLDRGYGYTF
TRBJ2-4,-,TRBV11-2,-,TGTGCCAGCAGCCCCCAAGGAGGGAAAAACATTCAGTACTTC,CASSPQGGKNIQYF
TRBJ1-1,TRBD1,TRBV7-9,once,TGTGCCAGCAGCCCCTATGGGACAGGGTCGGGGGCTGAAGCTTTCTTT,CASSPYGTGSGAEAFF
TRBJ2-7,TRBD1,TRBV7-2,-,TGTGCCAGCAGCTTATACGGGACAGGGGTTGGTGGCTACGAGCAGTACTTC,CASSLYGTGVGGYEQYF